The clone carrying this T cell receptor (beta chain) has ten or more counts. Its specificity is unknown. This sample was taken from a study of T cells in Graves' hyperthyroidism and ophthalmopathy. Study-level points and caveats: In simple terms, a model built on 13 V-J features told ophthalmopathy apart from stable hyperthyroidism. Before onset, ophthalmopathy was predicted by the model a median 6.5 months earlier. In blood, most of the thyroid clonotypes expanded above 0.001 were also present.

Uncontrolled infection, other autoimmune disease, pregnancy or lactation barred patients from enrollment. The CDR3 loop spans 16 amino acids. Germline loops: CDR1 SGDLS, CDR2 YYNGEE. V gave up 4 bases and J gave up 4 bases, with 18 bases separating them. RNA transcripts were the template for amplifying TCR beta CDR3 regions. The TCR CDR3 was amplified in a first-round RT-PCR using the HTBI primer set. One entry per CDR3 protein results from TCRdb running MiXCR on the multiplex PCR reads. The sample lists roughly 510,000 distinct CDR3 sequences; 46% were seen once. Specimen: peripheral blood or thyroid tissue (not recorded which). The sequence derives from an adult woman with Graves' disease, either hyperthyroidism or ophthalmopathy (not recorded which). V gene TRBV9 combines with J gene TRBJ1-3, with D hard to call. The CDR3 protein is CASSLGGRVAGNTIYF. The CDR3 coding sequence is TGTGCCAGCAGCCTTGGAGGGAGGGTGGCCGGAAACACCATATATTTT.